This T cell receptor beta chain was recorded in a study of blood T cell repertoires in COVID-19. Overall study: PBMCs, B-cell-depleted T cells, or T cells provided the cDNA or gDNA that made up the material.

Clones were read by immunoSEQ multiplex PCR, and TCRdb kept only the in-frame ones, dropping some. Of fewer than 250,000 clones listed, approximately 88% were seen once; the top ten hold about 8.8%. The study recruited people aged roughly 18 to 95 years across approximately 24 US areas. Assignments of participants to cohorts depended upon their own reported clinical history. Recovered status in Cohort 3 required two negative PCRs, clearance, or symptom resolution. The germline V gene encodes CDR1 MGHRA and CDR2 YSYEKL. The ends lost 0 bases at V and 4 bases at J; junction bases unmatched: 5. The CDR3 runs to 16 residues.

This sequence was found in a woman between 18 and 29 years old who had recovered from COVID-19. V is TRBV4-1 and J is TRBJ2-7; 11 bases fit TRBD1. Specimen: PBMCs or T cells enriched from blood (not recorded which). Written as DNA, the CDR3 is TGCGCCAGCAGCCAAGAGTGGACAGGGGGCTTATACGAGCAGTACTTC. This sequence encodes CASSQEWTGGLYEQYF.